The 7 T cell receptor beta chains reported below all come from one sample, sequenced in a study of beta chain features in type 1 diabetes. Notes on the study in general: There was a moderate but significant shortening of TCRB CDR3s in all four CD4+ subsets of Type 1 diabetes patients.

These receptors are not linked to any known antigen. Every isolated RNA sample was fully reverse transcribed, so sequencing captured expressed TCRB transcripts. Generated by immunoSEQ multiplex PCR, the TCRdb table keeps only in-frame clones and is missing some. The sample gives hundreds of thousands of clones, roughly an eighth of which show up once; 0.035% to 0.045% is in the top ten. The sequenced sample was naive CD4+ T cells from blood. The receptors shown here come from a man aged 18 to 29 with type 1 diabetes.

The CDR3 region is CSAAGQGREQFF. Written as DNA, the CDR3 is TGCAGCGCCGCCGGACAGGGGAGAGAGCAGTTCTTC. The genes are TRBV29-1 and TRBJ2-1; 9 nucleotides align to TRBD1. Germline V lookup: CDR1 SQVTM, CDR2 ANQGSEA. Trimming removed 7 bases from V and 10 bases from J; junction bases left unmatched: 8. The length of the CDR3 is 12 residues.

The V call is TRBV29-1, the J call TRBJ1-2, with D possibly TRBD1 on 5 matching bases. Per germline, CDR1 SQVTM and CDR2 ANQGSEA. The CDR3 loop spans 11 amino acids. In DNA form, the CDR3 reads TGCAGTACGGGGGAGAACTATGGCTACACCTTC. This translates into CSTGENYGYTF.

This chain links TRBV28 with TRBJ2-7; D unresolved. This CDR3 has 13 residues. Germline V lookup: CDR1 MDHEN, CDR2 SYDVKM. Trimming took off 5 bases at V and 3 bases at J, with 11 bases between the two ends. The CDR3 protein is CASSLGPVYEQYF. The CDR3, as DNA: TGTGCCAGCAGTCTTGGACCTGTCTACGAGCAGTACTTC.

The DNA of the CDR3 is TGCAGCGTCCGGGGGGGACATGATCAGGCGTATGGCTACACCTTC. This translates into CSVRGGHDQAYGYTF. The chain employs TRBV29-1 and TRBJ1-2; D possibly corresponds to TRBD1 (6 bases). The CDR3 is 15 amino acids. The V gene's germline CDR1 is SQVTM and CDR2 ANQGSEA. V shed 6 bases and J shed 5 bases, with 22 bases lying between them.

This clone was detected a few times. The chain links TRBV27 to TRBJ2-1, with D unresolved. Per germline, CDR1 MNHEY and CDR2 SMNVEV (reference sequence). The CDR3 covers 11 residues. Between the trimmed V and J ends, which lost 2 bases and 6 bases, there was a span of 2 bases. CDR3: CASSLANEQFF. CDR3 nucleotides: TGTGCCAGCAGTTTAGCCAATGAGCAGTTCTTC.

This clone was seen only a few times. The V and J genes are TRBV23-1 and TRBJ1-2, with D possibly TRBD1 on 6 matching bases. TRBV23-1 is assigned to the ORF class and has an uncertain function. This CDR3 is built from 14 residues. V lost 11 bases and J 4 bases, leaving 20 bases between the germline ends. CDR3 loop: CARHQQGWIYGYTF. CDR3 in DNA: TGCGCCCGACACCAACAGGGTTGGATCTATGGCTACACCTTC.

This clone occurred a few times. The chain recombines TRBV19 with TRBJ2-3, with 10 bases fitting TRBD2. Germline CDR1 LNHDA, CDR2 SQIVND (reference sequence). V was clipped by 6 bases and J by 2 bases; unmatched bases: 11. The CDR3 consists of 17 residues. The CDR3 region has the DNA TGTGCCAGTAGGGCAGCGGGAGGGCCCGGGCCCACAGATACGCAGTATTTT. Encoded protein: CASRAAGGPGPTDTQYF.